The sequence of this T cell receptor (beta chain) was determined in a study of blood T cell repertoires in COVID-19. Sequencing used immunoSEQ multiplex PCR; TCRdb keeps in-frame clones, though not all of them. The data hold 200,000 to 250,000 clones, with about 80% observed a single time. V shed 3 bases and J 3 bases; nucleotides not matched to a gene: 8. The CDR3 has 17 amino acids. Germline V lookup: CDR1 SGDLS, CDR2 YYNGEE. The chain employs TRBV9 and TRBJ2-2; the match to TRBD2 covers 10 bases. Material: peripheral blood. The clonotype originates from a woman of 80 years or more with active or convalescent COVID-19. CDR3 amino acids: CASSDVAGGVHTGELFF. CDR3 coding DNA: TGTGCCAGCAGCGACGTAGCGGGGGGAGTGCACACCGGGGAGCTGTTTTTT.